This note documents a single TCR beta chain sequence. Original processing notes: Using reference gene primer amplification, nucleated cell counts were estimated. Assay: immunoSEQ multiplex PCR; the TCRdb copy retains only in-frame clones and omits some. Clone size and V and J calls were adopted from that table, with D and trimming inferred from the DNA. The table records approximately 350,000 clones, about 90% of them present only once. Seattle researchers signed up patients amid active infection and tracked them longitudinally. The data stem from a study of blood T cell repertoires in COVID-19. Overall study context: Spain, Italy and the United States supplied samples that represented acute and convalescent COVID-19. Nucleic acid was either cDNA or gDNA, and it came from T cells, B-cell-depleted T cells, or PBMCs.

V lost 10 bases to trimming and J lost 0 bases, with 10 bases between them. The CDR3 consists of 14 residues. Germline CDR1 MDHEN, CDR2 SYDVKM. This chain joins TRBV28 and TRBJ2-6, with D possibly being TRBD2 (5 bases). Specimen: peripheral blood. This sequence was found in a woman aged 30 to 39 with COVID-19, enrolled during active disease. CDR3 residues: CATRTGSGANVLTF. CDR3 DNA sequence: TGTGCCACACGGACTGGCTCTGGGGCCAACGTCCTGACTTTC.